The clone carrying this T cell receptor (beta chain) was seen a single time. This record comes from a study of cytomegalovirus exposure and HLA in healthy donors. This CDR3 contains 14 residues. Germline V gives CDR1 SGHRS, CDR2 YFSETQ. The ends were cut back, 0 bases at V and 8 bases at J, with 14 bases in the middle. Amplification used 60 Vbeta primers and 13 Jbeta primers. How the authors handled the data: As a later analysis found, there were 70 million to 100 million unique TCR beta chains, of which 8.5 million to 13 million were shared. Method: immunoSEQ multiplex PCR; TCRdb's copy keeps in-frame clones and lacks some. V and J calls plus clone size are reproduced from that table; the DNA served to infer D and trimming. The table records roughly 180,000 clones, around 84% of them present only once.

This TCR derives from a boy aged 2 to 10 in good health and CMV-seronegative. This chain links TRBV5-1 with TRBJ1-2, with D perhaps matching TRBD1 (5 bases). Sequenced sample: PBMCs. This CDR3 reads CASSLGTPLGGYTF. The CDR3 DNA reads TGCGCCAGCAGCTTGGGGACACCTCTGGGGGGCTACACCTTC.